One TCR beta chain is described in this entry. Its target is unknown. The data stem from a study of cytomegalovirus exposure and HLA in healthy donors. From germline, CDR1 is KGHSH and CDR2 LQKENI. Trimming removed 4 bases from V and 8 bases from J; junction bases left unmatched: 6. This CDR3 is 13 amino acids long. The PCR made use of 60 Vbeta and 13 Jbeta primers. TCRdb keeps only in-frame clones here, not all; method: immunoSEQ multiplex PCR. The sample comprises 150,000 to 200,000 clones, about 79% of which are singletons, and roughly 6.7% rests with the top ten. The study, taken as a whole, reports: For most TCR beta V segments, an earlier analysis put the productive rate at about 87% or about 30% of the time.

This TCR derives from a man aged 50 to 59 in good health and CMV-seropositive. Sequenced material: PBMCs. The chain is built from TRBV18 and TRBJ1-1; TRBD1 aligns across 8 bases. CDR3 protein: CASSLGQDSEAFF. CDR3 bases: TGTGCCAGCTCACTGGGACAGGACTCCGAAGCTTTCTTT.